The 22 T cell receptor beta chains below all came from one sample that was sequenced in a study of T cell repertoires in cytomegalovirus infection. From the reads, TCRdb called clonotypes with MiXCR, one entry per CDR3 protein. In the table there are approximately 100,000 distinct CDR3 sequences, more than 20% of which are singletons. Sequences were obtained from CD8+ T cells from PBMCs. The receptors originated from a human donor in good health (CMV status not recorded). Some clones in this sample may be carry-over from other donors' samples.

This clonotype was observed a few times. This rearrangement joins TRBV29-1 to TRBJ2-7, with D unresolved. Germline V CDR1 and CDR2: SQVTM, ANQGSEA. The CDR3 loop spans 13 amino acids. With 4 bases removed from V and 0 bases from J, the gap between germline ends came to 10 bases. Here the CDR3 reads CSVVTRSSYEQYF. The DNA for the CDR3 is TGCAGCGTTGTAACCAGGAGCTCCTACGAGCAGTACTTC.

This clonotype was detected only a few times. V usage is TRBV5-1 and J usage is TRBJ2-7; D is unclear. The V end was cut by 2 bases, the J end by 2 bases, with 11 bases between. In germline, CDR1 is SGHRS, CDR2 YFSETQ. There are 14 residues in the CDR3. CDR3 sequence (DNA): TGCGCCAGCAGCTTAACGGACGTAACCTACGAGCAGTACTTC. Protein: CASSLTDVTYEQYF. The full variable domain, completed using reference TRBV5-1 and TRBJ2-7, is KAGVTQTPRYLIKTRGQQVTLSCSPISGHRSVSWYQQTPGQGLQFLFEYFSETQRNKGNFPGRFSGRQFSNSRSEMNVSTLELGDSALYLCASSLTDVTYEQYFGPGTRLTVT.

J is TRBJ2-2 and V is TRBV28; D gene uncertain. The CDR3 spans 15 residues. Germline values: CDR1 MDHEN, CDR2 SYDVKM. V was pared by 4 bases and J by 3 bases, with 12 bases between. The CDR3 region has the DNA TGTGCCAGCAGTTCCCAGAGCCGGGACACCGGGGAGCTGTTTTTT. This translates into CASSSQSRDTGELFF.

CDR3 DNA: TGTGCCACCACCCGGAGCTCCTACAATGAGCAGTTCTTC. This sequence encodes CATTRSSYNEQFF. The chain has TRBV28 and TRBJ2-1; no firm D call. This CDR3 comprises 13 residues. CDR1 is MDHEN and CDR2 is SYDVKM in the germline V gene. The ends were cut back, 10 bases at V and 0 bases at J, with 10 bases in the middle.

Only a few counts were recorded for this clonotype. CDR3 DNA: TGTGCCACCAGCAGAGATCATCGGAACCAAGAGACCCAGTACTTC. Protein product: CATSRDHRNQETQYF. The chain uses TRBV15 and TRBJ2-5; D remains unclear. V gave up 0 bases and J gave up 0 bases, with 8 bases separating them. The CDR3 spans 15 residues. In germline, CDR1 is LNHNV, CDR2 YYDKDF (reference sequence). Full variable domain (outside the CDR3, taken from reference TRBV15 and TRBJ2-5): DAMVIQNPRYQVTQFGKPVTLSCSQTLNHNVMYWYQQKSSQAPKLLFHYYDKDFNNEADTPDNFQSRRPNTSFCFLDIRSPGLGDTAMYLCATSRDHRNQETQYFGPGTRLLVL.

This clonotype was recorded many times. The chain is built from TRBV7-2 and TRBJ1-1, with D unclear. CDR1 is SGHTA and CDR2 is FQGNSA in the germline V gene. The V and J ends lost 2 bases and 7 bases respectively, with 11 bases between them. The length of the CDR3 is 13 residues. The chain's CDR3 is CASSLWAQYEAFF. The CDR3 DNA reads as TGTGCCAGCAGCTTATGGGCACAGTATGAAGCTTTCTTT.

This clonotype was counted only a few times. In nucleotides, the CDR3 is TGTGCCAGCAGCCCGGGGACGGCTCCCCTCTACGAGCAGTACTTC. Amino acids: CASSPGTAPLYEQYF. The J gene is TRBJ2-7, the V gene TRBV11-2; TRBD1 or TRBD2 may be the D gene (5 bases each). Per the germline V gene, CDR1 is SGHAT and CDR2 is FQNNGV. This CDR3 spans 15 amino acids. Trimming shortened V by 5 bases and J by 3 bases, and 17 bases separated the two germline ends.

There are a few counts of this clonotype. This chain joins TRBV27 and TRBJ2-1; D perhaps matches TRBD1 (6 bases). The CDR3 totals 13 residues. The V gene's germline CDR1 is MNHEY and CDR2 SMNVEV (reference sequence). V shed 4 bases and J shed 6 bases, with 10 bases lying between them. The CDR3 sequence is CASSWGQTNEQFF. The CDR3 region has the DNA TGTGCCAGCAGTTGGGGGCAGACCAATGAGCAGTTCTTC.

The rearrangement links TRBV6-2 or TRBV6-3 to TRBJ2-1; 7 positions agree with TRBD1. The CDR3 totals 15 residues. Germline V gives CDR1 MNHEY, CDR2 SVGEGT. V dropped 2 bases and J dropped 7; count of bases not matched to a gene: 8. The CDR3 spells CASSYGDRAENEQFF. CDR3 coding DNA: TGTGCCAGCAGTTACGGAGACAGGGCAGAAAATGAGCAGTTCTTC.

The V and J genes are TRBV18 and TRBJ1-4, with D tentatively TRBD1 (6 bases). Trimming pared 3 bases from V and 3 bases from J, leaving 14 bases between. Germline CDR1 reads KGHSH; CDR2 reads LQKENI. The CDR3 runs 16 residues. The CDR3 nucleotides are TGTGCCAGCTCACCCCGCCGGGACAACCCTAATGAAAAACTGTTTTTT. The encoded protein is CASSPRRDNPNEKLFF.

The V gene is TRBV20-1, the J gene TRBJ1-2; D remains unclear. V was clipped by 6 bases and J by 7 bases, with 18 bases between them. Looked up from germline, CDR1 is DFQATT and CDR2 is SNEGSKA (reference sequence). The length of the CDR3 is 13 residues. The CDR3, as DNA: TGCAGTGCAGTACCCAGACTAGCGGGTGGCTACACCTTC. Residues: CSAVPRLAGGYTF.

The chain employs TRBV7-2 and TRBJ2-5; 8 bases fit TRBD1. CDR3 length: 16 residues. CDR1 is SGHTA and CDR2 is FQGNSA in the germline V gene. V trimming: 0 bases; J trimming: 1 base; junction bases outside the gene matches: 4. CDR3 residues: CASSLAHTGGQETQYF. As DNA, the CDR3 is TGTGCCAGCAGCTTAGCGCACACAGGGGGCCAAGAGACCCAGTACTTC.

This clonotype has just a few counts. The chain is built from TRBV2 and TRBJ1-4; unclear D gene. The germline V gene encodes CDR1 SNHLY and CDR2 FYNNEI. With 5 bases removed from V and 7 bases from J, the gap between germline ends came to 14 bases. There are 14 residues in the CDR3. The CDR3 here is CASSRWLVGEKLFF. The DNA for the CDR3 is TGTGCCAGCAGTCGCTGGTTAGTGGGTGAAAAACTGTTTTTT.

The chain recombines TRBV7-9 with TRBJ2-7; D is uncertain. The V and J ends lost 4 bases and 7 bases respectively, with 14 bases between them. Germline lookup yields CDR1 SEHNR and CDR2 FQNEAQ (reference sequence). This CDR3 region has 13 residues. In nucleotides, the CDR3 is TGTGCCAGCAGCTCCCGACCCCTGGTAGAGCAGTACTTC. The encoded protein is CASSSRPLVEQYF. Full variable domain (rest looked up from reference TRBV7-9 and TRBJ2-7): DTGVSQNPRHKITKRGQNVTFRCDPISEHNRLYWYRQTLGQGPEFLTYFQNEAQLEKSRLLSDRFSAERPKGSFSTLEIQRTEQGDSAMYLCASSSRPLVEQYFGPGTRLTVT.

The chain has TRBV12-3 or TRBV12-4 and TRBJ2-3; 9 nucleotides agree with TRBD2. With 6 bases clipped from V and 2 bases from J, the junction kept 15 bases outside the gene matches. This CDR3 contains 18 residues. The CDR3 sequence is CASRPELPLAGNTDTQYF. Here the CDR3 DNA reads TGTGCCAGCAGGCCCGAATTGCCACTAGCGGGCAACACAGATACGCAGTATTTT.

The chain links TRBV23-1 to TRBJ2-3, with 9 bases matching TRBD2. TRBV23-1 carries the ORF label, with uncertain function. Trimming removed 4 bases from V and 2 bases from J; junction bases left unmatched: 13. There are 18 residues in the CDR3. The CDR3 region is CASSPTPKLAGITDTQYF. The CDR3 nucleotides read TGCGCCAGCAGTCCAACCCCAAAACTAGCGGGTATCACAGATACGCAGTATTTT.

There are many counts of this clonotype. The chain has TRBV7-3 and TRBJ2-2; TRBD1 matches 9 bases. With V trimmed by 4 bases and J by 4 bases, 1 base remained unmatched. Germline CDR1 SGHTA, CDR2 FQGTGA. The CDR3 runs to 14 residues. The CDR3: CASSSTGGTGELFF. CDR3 DNA sequence: TGTGCCAGCAGCTCGACAGGGGGCACCGGGGAGCTGTTTTTT.

As for this clonotype: A much larger clone lies a single base off, so this may be a read error. This chain joins TRBV7-2 and TRBJ2-1, with TRBD2 matching over 10 bases. Germline V gene lookup returns CDR1 SGHTA and CDR2 FQGNSA. This CDR3 is 15 amino acids long. Here the CDR3 reads CVSILGTSAYNEQFF. The CDR3 nucleotides read TGTGTCAGCATTCTCGGGACTAGCGCCTACAATGAGCAGTTCTTC.

The chain couples TRBV5-1 to TRBJ2-2; no definite D call. CDR1 is SGHRS and CDR2 is YFSETQ in the germline V gene. Trimming removed 3 bases at V and 5 bases at J, with 5 bases between. The CDR3 runs to 12 residues. This chain's CDR3 is CASSSQTGELFF. For the CDR3, the DNA is TGCGCCAGCAGCTCCCAGACCGGGGAGCTGTTTTTT.

This clonotype was seen only a few times. The chain couples TRBV28 to TRBJ2-1, with D possibly matching TRBD1 (6 bases). The V end was cut by 8 bases, the J end by 10 bases, with 15 bases between. The germline CDR1 and CDR2 sequences are MDHEN and SYDVKM. The CDR3 covers 12 residues. In nucleotides, the CDR3 is TGTGCCAGCCAACCGGGACAACCCGAGCAGTTCTTC. Translating it yields CASQPGQPEQFF.

This clonotype was found a few times. The CDR3 bases are TGTGCCAGCAGCGTATTCAGCGGGGGGGCCGGTCGCGACATTCAGTACTTC. Amino acid sequence: CASSVFSGGAGRDIQYF. This chain joins TRBV9 and TRBJ2-4; 10 bases align to TRBD2. The junction had 12 bases not matched to a gene; V was cut back by 1 base and J by 8 bases. This CDR3 comprises 17 residues. Germline CDR1 is SGDLS and CDR2 is YYNGEE.

Many counts were recorded for this clonotype. CDR3 bases: TGTGCCAGCAGCTTAGGACCATCCGCGACAGGAGAAAAACTGTTTTTT. Encoded protein: CASSLGPSATGEKLFF. The rearrangement links TRBV7-8 to TRBJ1-4; perhaps TRBD1 as D (6 bases). Germline CDR1 and CDR2: SGHVS and FQNEAQ. This CDR3 is 16 amino acids long. The V end was cut by 1 base, the J end by 8 bases, with 17 bases between.